These T cell receptor beta chains were read from a single sample in a study of neurological immune-mediated disorders. Each CDR3 protein is one row after TCRdb ran MiXCR on the 5' RACE reads. The profile shows roughly 60,000 distinct CDR3 sequences, 9.7% of them singletons. Sequenced material: PBMCs. All receptors derive from a man aged 25-45 years in good health. Both conserved end residues are part of each CDR3. A D gene is named only where the DNA matches it firmly. Only some rows state a clone size, as once, few, many or a class for expanded clones.

D gene | J gene | V gene | clone size | CDR3 protein | CDR3 DNA
TRBD2 | TRBJ2-1 | TRBV20-1 | many | CSASWTRTHNEQFF | TGCAGTGCTTCCTGGACTAGAACCCACAATGAGCAGTTCTTC
NA | TRBJ2-1 | TRBV10-3 | many | CAISESRWGEQFF | TGTGCCATCAGTGAGTCTCGATGGGGGGAGCAGTTCTTC
NA | TRBJ1-1 | TRBV5-5 | many | CASSREQNMNTEAFF | TGTGCCAGCAGCAGAGAACAGAACATGAACACTGAAGCTTTCTTT
NA | TRBJ1-3 | TRBV5-1 | many | CASSLGSSGNTIYF | TGCGCCAGCAGCCTTGGGAGCTCTGGAAACACCATATATTTT
NA | TRBJ1-3 | TRBV5-1 | many | CASSLAGISGNTIYF | TGCGCCAGCAGCTTGGCAGGGATCTCTGGAAACACCATATATTTT
NA | TRBJ2-5 | TRBV5-1 | many | CASSLIDRETQYF | TGCGCCAGCAGCCTGATCGACAGAGAGACCCAGTACTTC
NA | TRBJ1-5 | TRBV7-2 | many | CASSPTQGQPQHF | TGTGCCAGCAGCCCAACCCAGGGACAGCCCCAGCATTTT
NA | TRBJ2-7 | TRBV4-1 | many | CASSKGRSYEQYF | TGCGCCAGCAGTAAGGGACGGTCCTACGAGCAGTACTTC
TRBD2 | TRBJ2-1 | TRBV11-2 | many | CASSQRTSSNEQFF | TGTGCCAGCAGCCAGCGGACTAGCAGTAATGAGCAGTTCTTC
NA | TRBJ2-3 | TRBV15 | many | CATSRAGGTDTQYF | TGTGCCACCAGCAGGGCAGGGGGCACAGATACGCAGTATTTT
NA | TRBJ2-5 | TRBV7-9 | many | CASSLEGIQETQYF | TGTGCCAGCAGCCTCGAAGGGATCCAAGAGACCCAGTACTTC
NA | TRBJ2-1 | TRBV24-1 | many | CATSERLLTVSSYNEQFF | TGTGCCACCAGTGAGAGGCTCTTAACCGTAAGCTCCTACAATGAGCAGTTCTTC
NA | TRBJ2-3 | TRBV7-7 | many | CASSLVGGNTQYF | TGTGCCAGCAGCTTAGTCGGGGGAAATACGCAGTATTTT
TRBD2 | TRBJ2-3 | TRBV5-1 | many | CASSLETSGISDTQYF | TGCGCCAGCAGCTTGGAGACTAGCGGGATCTCAGATACGCAGTATTTT
NA | TRBJ2-1 | TRBV14 | many | CASSPVGFSYNEQFF | TGTGCCAGCAGCCCGGTGGGTTTCTCCTACAATGAGCAGTTCTTC
NA | TRBJ2-1 | TRBV5-1 | many | CASSLAGRDSGTREQFF | TGCGCCAGCAGCTTGGCGGGGCGGGACTCCGGGACGAGGGAGCAGTTCTTC
NA | TRBJ2-7 | TRBV5-1 | NA | CASSLGGAGYEQYF | TGCGCCAGCAGCTTGGGGGGCGCAGGCTACGAGCAGTACTTC
NA | TRBJ2-5 | TRBV29-1 | few | CSVHGAQETQYF | TGCAGCGTTCATGGGGCGCAGGAGACCCAGTACTTC
NA | TRBJ2-1 | TRBV10-3 | many | CAISELNEQFF | TGTGCCATCAGTGAGCTAAATGAGCAGTTCTTC
NA | TRBJ2-7 | TRBV29-1 | NA | CRVGGDGHSLGQYF | TGCAGGGTTGGGGGCGACGGACATTCCCTAGGGCAGTACTTC
NA | TRBJ2-7 | TRBV5-1 | NA | CASSFHAGVYEQYF | TGCGCCAGCAGCTTTCACGCAGGGGTCTACGAGCAGTACTTC
NA | TRBJ1-2 | TRBV11-2 | many | CASSLDSGTSYGYTF | TGTGCCAGCAGCTTAGATTCTGGGACAAGCTATGGCTACACCTTC
TRBD1 | TRBJ1-1 | TRBV5-6 | NA | CASSLVQGQGVIKDTEAFF | TGTGCCAGCAGCTTGGTACAGGGACAGGGGGTAATAAAGGACACTGAAGCTTTCTTT
NA | TRBJ2-1 | TRBV3-1 | NA | CASSTLAPGLNEQFF | TGTGCCAGCAGCACTCTAGCGCCAGGATTAAATGAGCAGTTCTTC
NA | TRBJ1-1 | TRBV14 | many | CASSQDGRGMNTEAFF | TGTGCCAGCAGCCAAGATGGGCGGGGGATGAACACTGAAGCTTTCTTT
NA | TRBJ2-7 | TRBV7-9 | many | CASSLSGTEQYF | TGTGCCAGCAGCTTATCCGGGACCGAGCAGTACTTC
TRBD1 | TRBJ2-1 | TRBV24-1 | NA | CATSDPNRGVFF | TGTGCCACCAGTGACCCTAACAGGGGTGTGTTCTTC
TRBD2 | TRBJ2-7 | TRBV3-1 | many | CASSLTSIAGEQYF | TGTGCCAGCAGCCTGACTAGCATAGCAGGCGAGCAGTACTTC
NA | TRBJ2-2 | TRBV3-1 | many | CASSRNGELFF | TGTGCCAGCAGCCGGAACGGGGAGCTGTTTTTT
NA | TRBJ2-3 | TRBV6-1 | many | CASSGRMWGTDTQYF | TGTGCCAGCAGTGGGAGGATGTGGGGCACAGATACGCAGTATTTT
NA | TRBJ1-3 | TRBV6-6 | many | CASSYSEVGNTIYF | TGTGCCAGCAGTTACTCGGAAGTGGGAAACACCATATATTTT
TRBD1 | TRBJ1-2 | TRBV24-1 | many | CATSDPSEGRPGGGYGYTF | TGTGCCACCAGTGATCCCTCTGAGGGGCGACCAGGGGGCGGCTATGGCTACACCTTC
NA | TRBJ1-2 | TRBV7-9 | NA | CASSRSTGTVNYGYTF | TGTGCCAGCAGCCGCTCCACCGGGACTGTAAACTATGGCTACACCTTC
NA | TRBJ2-1 | TRBV29-1 | many | CSVEGVTHVQDNEQFF | TGCAGCGTTGAAGGAGTTACTCACGTGCAGGACAATGAGCAGTTCTTC
TRBD1 | TRBJ1-5 | TRBV4-1 | many | CASSQDVTGDQPQHF | TGCGCCAGCAGCCAAGATGTCACAGGGGATCAGCCCCAGCATTTT
NA | TRBJ2-5 | TRBV11-2 | many | CASSPPRRISSETQYF | TGTGCCAGCAGCCCTCCCCGGCGCATCAGTTCGGAGACCCAGTACTTC
TRBD1 | TRBJ1-2 | TRBV7-9 | many | CASSFSRQGTYGYTF | TGTGCCAGCAGCTTCTCCCGACAGGGAACTTATGGCTACACCTTC
NA | TRBJ2-2 | TRBV5-1 | many | CASSLARQTDGELFF | TGCGCCAGCAGCTTGGCCCGTCAGACGGACGGGGAGCTGTTTTTT
TRBD1 | TRBJ1-2 | TRBV9 | many | CASSQDRHDGYTF | TGTGCCAGCAGCCAGGACAGGCACGACGGCTACACCTTC
NA | TRBJ1-4 | TRBV15 | many | CATSRARQPNEKLFF | TGTGCCACCAGCAGAGCGCGACAGCCGAATGAAAAACTGTTTTTT
NA | TRBJ2-1 | TRBV2 | many | CASCPSSYNEQFF | TGTGCCAGTTGTCCGAGCTCCTACAATGAGCAGTTCTTC
NA | TRBJ2-7 | TRBV7-2 | NA | CASSLAPGREQYF | TGTGCCAGCAGCTTAGCGCCCGGACGCGAGCAGTACTTC
TRBD2 | TRBJ2-5 | TRBV2 | NA | CANNGKGLAGETQYF | TGTGCCAACAACGGCAAGGGACTAGCGGGAGAGACCCAGTACTTC
TRBD2 | TRBJ2-1 | TRBV7-6 | many | CASSLRSGTSAYNEQFF | TGTGCCAGCAGCTTGAGGAGCGGGACTAGTGCCTACAATGAGCAGTTCTTC
TRBD2 | TRBJ2-1 | TRBV7-2 | many | CASSLSSGSGSYNEQFF | TGTGCCAGCAGCTTATCTAGCGGGAGTGGATCCTACAATGAGCAGTTCTTC
TRBD2 | TRBJ2-2 | TRBV2 | many | CASSLRLAAFSGELFF | TGTGCCAGCAGTCTCCGACTAGCAGCTTTTTCCGGGGAGCTGTTTTTT